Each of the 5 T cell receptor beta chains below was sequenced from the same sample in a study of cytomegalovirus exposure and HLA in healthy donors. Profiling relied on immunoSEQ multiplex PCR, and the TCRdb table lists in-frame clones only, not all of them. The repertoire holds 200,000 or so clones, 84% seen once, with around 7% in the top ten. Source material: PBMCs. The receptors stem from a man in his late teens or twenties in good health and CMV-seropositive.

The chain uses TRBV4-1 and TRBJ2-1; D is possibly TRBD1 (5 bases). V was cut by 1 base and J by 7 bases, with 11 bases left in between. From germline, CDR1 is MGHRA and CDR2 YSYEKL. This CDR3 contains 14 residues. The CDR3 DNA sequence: TGCGCCAGCAGCCAAGTCAGGGTTCGAAATGAGCAGTTCTTC. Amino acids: CASSQVRVRNEQFF.

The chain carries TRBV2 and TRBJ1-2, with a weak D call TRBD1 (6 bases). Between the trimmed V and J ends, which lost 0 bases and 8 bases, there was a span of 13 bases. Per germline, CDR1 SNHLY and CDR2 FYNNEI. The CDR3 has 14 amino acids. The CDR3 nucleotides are TGTGCCAGCAGTGAAGCAACAGGGCCGGGGGGCTACACCTTC. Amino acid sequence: CASSEATGPGGYTF.

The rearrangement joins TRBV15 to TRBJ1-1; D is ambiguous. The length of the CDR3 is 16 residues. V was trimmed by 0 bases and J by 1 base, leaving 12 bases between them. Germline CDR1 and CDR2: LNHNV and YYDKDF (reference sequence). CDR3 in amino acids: CATSRDRSRRNTEAFF. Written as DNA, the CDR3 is TGTGCCACCAGCAGAGACAGGTCCAGAAGGAACACTGAAGCTTTCTTT.

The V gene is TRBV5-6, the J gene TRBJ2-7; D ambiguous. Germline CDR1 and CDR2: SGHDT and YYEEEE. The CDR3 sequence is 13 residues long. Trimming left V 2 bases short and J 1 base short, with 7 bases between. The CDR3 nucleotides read TGTGCCAGCAGCTTTGGGCAGTCCTACGAGCAGTACTTC. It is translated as CASSFGQSYEQYF.

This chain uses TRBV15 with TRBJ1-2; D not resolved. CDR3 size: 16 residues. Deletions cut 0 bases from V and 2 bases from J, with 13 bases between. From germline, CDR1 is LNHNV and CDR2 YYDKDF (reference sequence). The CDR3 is CATSRDGRSGNYGYTF. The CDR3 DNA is TGTGCCACCAGCAGAGATGGAAGGAGCGGGAACTATGGCTACACCTTC.